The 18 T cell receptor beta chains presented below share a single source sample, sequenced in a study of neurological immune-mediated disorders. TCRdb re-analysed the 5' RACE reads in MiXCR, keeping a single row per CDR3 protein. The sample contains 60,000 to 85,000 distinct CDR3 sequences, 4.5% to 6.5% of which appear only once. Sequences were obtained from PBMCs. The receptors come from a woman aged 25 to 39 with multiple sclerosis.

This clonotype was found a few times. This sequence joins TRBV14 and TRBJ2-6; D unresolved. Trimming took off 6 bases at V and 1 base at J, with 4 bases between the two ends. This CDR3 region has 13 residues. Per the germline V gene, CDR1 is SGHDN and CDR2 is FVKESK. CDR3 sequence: CASSRSGANVLTF. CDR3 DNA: TGTGCCAGCAGTAGGTCTGGGGCCAACGTCCTGACTTTC.

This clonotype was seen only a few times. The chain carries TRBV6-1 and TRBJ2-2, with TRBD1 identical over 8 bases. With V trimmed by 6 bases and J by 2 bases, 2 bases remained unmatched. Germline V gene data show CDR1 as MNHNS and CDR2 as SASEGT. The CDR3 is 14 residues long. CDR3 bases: TGTGCCAGCAGCGGGACAGGAAACACCGGGGAGCTGTTTTTT. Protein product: CASSGTGNTGELFF.

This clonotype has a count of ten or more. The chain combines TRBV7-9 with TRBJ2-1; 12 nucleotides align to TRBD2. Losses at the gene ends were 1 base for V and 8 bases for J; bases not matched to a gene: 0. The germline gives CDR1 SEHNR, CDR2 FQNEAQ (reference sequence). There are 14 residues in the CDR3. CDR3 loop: CASSLGLAGDEQFF. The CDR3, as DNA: TGTGCCAGCAGCTTAGGACTAGCGGGAGATGAGCAGTTCTTC.

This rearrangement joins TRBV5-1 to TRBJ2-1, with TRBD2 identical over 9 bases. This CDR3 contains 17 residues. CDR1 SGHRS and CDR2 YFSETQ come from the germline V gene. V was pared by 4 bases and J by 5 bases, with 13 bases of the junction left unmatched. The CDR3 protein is CASSRMVATSGNNEQFF. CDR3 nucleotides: TGCGCCAGCAGCCGAATGGTGGCGACTAGCGGTAACAATGAGCAGTTCTTC. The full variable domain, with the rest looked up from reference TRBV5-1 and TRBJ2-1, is KAGVTQTPRYLIKTRGQQVTLSCSPISGHRSVSWYQQTPGQGLQFLFEYFSETQRNKGNFPGRFSGRQFSNSRSEMNVSTLELGDSALYLCASSRMVATSGNNEQFFGPGTRLTVL.

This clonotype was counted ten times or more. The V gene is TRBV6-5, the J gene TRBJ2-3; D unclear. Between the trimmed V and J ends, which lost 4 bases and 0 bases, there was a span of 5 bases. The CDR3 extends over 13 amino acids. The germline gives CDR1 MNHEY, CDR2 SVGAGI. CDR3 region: CASSSQSTDTQYF. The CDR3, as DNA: TGTGCCAGCAGTTCCCAGAGCACAGATACGCAGTATTTT.

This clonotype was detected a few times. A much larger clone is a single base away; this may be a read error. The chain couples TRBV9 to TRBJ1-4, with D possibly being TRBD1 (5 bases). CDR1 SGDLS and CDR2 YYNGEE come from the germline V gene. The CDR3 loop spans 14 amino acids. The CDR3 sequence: CASSVGQGDETLFF. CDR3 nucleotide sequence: TGTGCCAGCAGCGTAGGTCAGGGAGATGAAACACTGTTTTTT.

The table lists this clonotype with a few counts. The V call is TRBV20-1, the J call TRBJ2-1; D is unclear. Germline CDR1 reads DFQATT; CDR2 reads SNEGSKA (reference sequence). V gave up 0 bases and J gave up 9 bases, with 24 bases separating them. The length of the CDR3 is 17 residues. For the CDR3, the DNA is TGCAGTGCTAGAGATTATCCGAGGTTCGGTCCTACGGGTGAGCAGTTCTTC. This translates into CSARDYPRFGPTGEQFF.

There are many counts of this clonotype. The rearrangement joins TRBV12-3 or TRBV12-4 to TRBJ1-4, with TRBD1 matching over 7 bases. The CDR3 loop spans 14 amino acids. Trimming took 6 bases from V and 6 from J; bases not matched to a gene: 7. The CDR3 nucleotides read TGTGCCAGCAGCGCGGGGACAGAGGATGAAAAACTGTTTTTT. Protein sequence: CASSAGTEDEKLFF.

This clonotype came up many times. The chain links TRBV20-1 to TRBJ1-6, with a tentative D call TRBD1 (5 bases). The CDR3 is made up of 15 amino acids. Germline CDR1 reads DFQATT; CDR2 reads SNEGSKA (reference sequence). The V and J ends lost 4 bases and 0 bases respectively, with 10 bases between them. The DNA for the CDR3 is TGCAGTGCTAAATCAGGGAGCTCCTATAATTCACCCCTCCACTTT. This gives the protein CSAKSGSSYNSPLHF.

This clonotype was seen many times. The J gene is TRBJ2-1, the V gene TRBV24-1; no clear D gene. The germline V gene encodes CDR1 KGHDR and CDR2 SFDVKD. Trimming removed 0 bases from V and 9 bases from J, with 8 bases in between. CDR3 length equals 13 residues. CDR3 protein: CATSDLVIGEQFF. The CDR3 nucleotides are TGTGCCACCAGTGATTTGGTTATCGGTGAGCAGTTCTTC.

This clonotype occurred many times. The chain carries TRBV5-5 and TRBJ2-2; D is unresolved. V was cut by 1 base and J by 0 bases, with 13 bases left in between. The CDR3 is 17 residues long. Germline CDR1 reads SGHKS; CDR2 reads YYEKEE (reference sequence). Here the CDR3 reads CASSLSSGDTNTGELFF. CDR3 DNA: TGTGCCAGCAGCTTGAGTTCTGGCGATACGAACACCGGGGAGCTGTTTTTT.

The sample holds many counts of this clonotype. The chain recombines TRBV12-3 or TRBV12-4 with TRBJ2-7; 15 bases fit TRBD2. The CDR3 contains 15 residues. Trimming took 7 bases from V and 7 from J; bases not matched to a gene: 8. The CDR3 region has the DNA TGTGCCAGCACCGGACTAGCGGGAGGGCCGGGAGAGCAGTACTTC. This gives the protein CASTGLAGGPGEQYF.

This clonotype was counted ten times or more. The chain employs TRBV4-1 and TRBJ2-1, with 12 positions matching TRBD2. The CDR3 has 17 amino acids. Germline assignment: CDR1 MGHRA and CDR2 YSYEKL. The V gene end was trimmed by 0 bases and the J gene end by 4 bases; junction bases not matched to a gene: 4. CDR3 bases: TGCGCCAGCAGCCAAGATGTGACTAGCGGGGGATACAATGAGCAGTTCTTC. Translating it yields CASSQDVTSGGYNEQFF.

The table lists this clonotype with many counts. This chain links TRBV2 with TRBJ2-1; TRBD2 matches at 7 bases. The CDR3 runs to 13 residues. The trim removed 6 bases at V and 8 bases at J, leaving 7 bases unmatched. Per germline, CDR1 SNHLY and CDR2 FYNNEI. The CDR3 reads CASSPGGGDEQFF. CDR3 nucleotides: TGTGCCAGCAGCCCGGGTGGGGGGGATGAGCAGTTCTTC.

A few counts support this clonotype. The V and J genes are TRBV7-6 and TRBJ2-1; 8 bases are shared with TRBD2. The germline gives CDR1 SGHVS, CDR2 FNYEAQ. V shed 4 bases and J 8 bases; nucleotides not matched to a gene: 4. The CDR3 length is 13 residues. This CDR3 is CASSWSGSYEQFF. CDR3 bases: TGTGCCAGCAGCTGGAGCGGGAGCTATGAGCAGTTCTTC. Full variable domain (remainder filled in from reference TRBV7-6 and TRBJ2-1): GAGVSQSPRYKVTKRGQDVALRCDPISGHVSLYWYRQALGQGPEFLTYFNYEAQQDKSGLPNDRFSAERPEGSISTLTIQRTEQRDSAMYRCASSWSGSYEQFFGPGTRLTVL.

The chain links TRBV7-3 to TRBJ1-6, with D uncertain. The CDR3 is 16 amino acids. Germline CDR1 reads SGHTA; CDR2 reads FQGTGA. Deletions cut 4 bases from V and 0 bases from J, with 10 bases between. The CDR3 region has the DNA TGTGCCAGCAGCTCCATGGGCAGCTCCTATAATTCACCCCTCCACTTT. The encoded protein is CASSSMGSSYNSPLHF.

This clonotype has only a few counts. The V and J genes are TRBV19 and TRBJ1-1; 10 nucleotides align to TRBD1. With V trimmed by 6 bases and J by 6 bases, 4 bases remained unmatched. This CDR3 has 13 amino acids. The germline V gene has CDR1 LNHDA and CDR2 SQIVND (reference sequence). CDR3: CASRGQGGAEAFF. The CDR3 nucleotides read TGTGCCAGTAGAGGACAGGGGGGAGCTGAAGCTTTCTTT.

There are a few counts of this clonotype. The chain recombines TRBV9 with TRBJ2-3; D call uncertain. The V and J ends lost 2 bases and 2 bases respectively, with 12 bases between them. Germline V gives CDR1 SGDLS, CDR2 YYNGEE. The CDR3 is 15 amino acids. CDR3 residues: CASSVSNEYTDTQYF. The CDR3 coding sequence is TGTGCCAGCAGCGTGAGTAACGAATACACAGATACGCAGTATTTT.